This is a list of T cell receptor beta chains from one sample in a study of cytomegalovirus exposure and HLA in healthy donors. Measured with immunoSEQ multiplex PCR; TCRdb has only the in-frame clones, and not every one. This table holds approximately 150,000 clones, 85% found once. Specimen: PBMCs. The receptor source for this set is a man aged 25 to 45 in good health and CMV-seropositive. Each CDR3 is given with its conserved first and last residue. Each record gives: J gene, clone size, D gene, V gene, CDR3 protein, CDR3 DNA. The D gene is left open where the match is weak. Size is stated for part of the rows, as once, few or many counts, or as a class when the clone is expanded.

j_call: TRBJ2-7; clone_size: .; d_call: .; v_call: TRBV19; cdr3_aa: CASSPRGGGRLHEQYF; cdr3_nt: TGTGCCAGTAGTCCCCGTGGAGGGGGCAGGCTCCACGAGCAGTACTTC
j_call: TRBJ1-2; clone_size: .; d_call: .; v_call: TRBV25-1; cdr3_aa: CASSDSGYPTYGYTF; cdr3_nt: TGTGCCAGCAGTGACTCAGGATACCCGACCTATGGCTACACCTTC
j_call: TRBJ1-1; clone_size: .; d_call: .; v_call: TRBV18; cdr3_aa: CASSSGADTEAFF; cdr3_nt: TGTGCCAGCTCCAGCGGGGCGGACACTGAAGCTTTCTTT
j_call: TRBJ1-3; clone_size: .; d_call: .; v_call: TRBV30; cdr3_aa: CAWSVGGGGNTIYF; cdr3_nt: TGTGCCTGGAGTGTAGGGGGTGGTGGAAACACCATATATTTT
j_call: TRBJ2-3; clone_size: .; d_call: TRBD2; v_call: TRBV4-3; cdr3_aa: CASSQDRRGVDTQYF; cdr3_nt: TGCGCCAGCAGCCAAGATAGACGGGGGGTAGATACGCAGTATTTT
j_call: TRBJ1-5; clone_size: .; d_call: .; v_call: TRBV21-1; cdr3_aa: CASSTALGRGGHSNQPQHF; cdr3_nt: TGTGCCAGCAGCACCGCCTTGGGGAGAGGGGGCCATAGCAATCAGCCCCAGCATTTT
j_call: TRBJ2-5; clone_size: .; d_call: TRBD1; v_call: TRBV9; cdr3_aa: CASSVATGTGQETQYF; cdr3_nt: TGTGCCAGCAGCGTAGCTACGGGGACAGGGCAAGAGACCCAGTACTTC
j_call: TRBJ2-5; clone_size: few; d_call: .; v_call: TRBV7-3; cdr3_aa: CASSFLGGVGETQYF; cdr3_nt: TGTGCCAGCAGCTTCCTCGGCGGGGTGGGCGAGACCCAGTACTTC
j_call: TRBJ2-2; clone_size: .; d_call: .; v_call: TRBV2; cdr3_aa: CASSESVGGTGELFF; cdr3_nt: TGTGCCAGCAGTGAAAGCGTCGGGGGCACCGGGGAGCTGTTTTTT
j_call: TRBJ2-5; clone_size: .; d_call: .; v_call: TRBV10-3; cdr3_aa: CAISAPEETQYF; cdr3_nt: TGTGCCATCAGTGCACCAGAAGAGACCCAGTACTTC
j_call: TRBJ2-3; clone_size: .; d_call: .; v_call: TRBV19; cdr3_aa: CASSRRDHNTDTQYF; cdr3_nt: TGTGCCAGTAGCCGGAGGGACCATAACACAGATACGCAGTATTTT
j_call: TRBJ2-2; clone_size: .; d_call: .; v_call: TRBV5-6; cdr3_aa: CASSSEDWYTGELFF; cdr3_nt: TGTGCCAGCAGCTCCGAGGATTGGTACACCGGGGAGCTGTTTTTT
j_call: TRBJ2-7; clone_size: once; d_call: .; v_call: TRBV6-5; cdr3_aa: CASISQGRSYEQYF; cdr3_nt: TGTGCCAGCATTTCACAGGGTCGATCCTACGAGCAGTACTTC
j_call: TRBJ2-2; clone_size: .; d_call: TRBD2; v_call: TRBV27; cdr3_aa: CASSIEEGAGAGELFF; cdr3_nt: TGTGCCAGCAGTATCGAAGAAGGGGCGGGGGCCGGGGAGCTGTTTTTT
j_call: TRBJ2-3; clone_size: .; d_call: .; v_call: TRBV9; cdr3_aa: CASSVGMEADTQYF; cdr3_nt: TGTGCCAGCAGCGTGGGGATGGAGGCAGATACGCAGTATTTT
j_call: TRBJ1-1; clone_size: .; d_call: .; v_call: TRBV9; cdr3_aa: CASNRSPNSEAFF; cdr3_nt: TGTGCCAGCAACCGTAGTCCCAACTCTGAAGCTTTCTTT
j_call: TRBJ2-7; clone_size: .; d_call: TRBD1; v_call: TRBV19; cdr3_aa: CASSVSGTGGVYEQYF; cdr3_nt: TGTGCCAGTAGTGTTTCCGGGACAGGGGGCGTATACGAGCAGTACTTC
j_call: TRBJ1-5; clone_size: .; d_call: .; v_call: TRBV2; cdr3_aa: CASSDRGYSNQPQHF; cdr3_nt: TGTGCCAGCAGTGACAGGGGATATAGCAATCAGCCCCAGCATTTT
j_call: TRBJ2-3; clone_size: .; d_call: TRBD2; v_call: TRBV30; cdr3_aa: CAGQIAGGVRDTQYF; cdr3_nt: TGTGCCGGCCAGATAGCGGGGGGTGTGAGGGATACGCAGTATTTT
j_call: TRBJ2-7; clone_size: .; d_call: .; v_call: TRBV5-1; cdr3_aa: CASSPRLRQGLSYEQYF; cdr3_nt: TGCGCCAGCAGCCCCCGACTGAGGCAGGGGCTCTCCTACGAGCAGTACTTC
j_call: TRBJ2-2; clone_size: .; d_call: .; v_call: TRBV6-5; cdr3_aa: CASNPGKNTGELFF; cdr3_nt: TGTGCCAGCAACCCCGGGAAAAACACCGGGGAGCTGTTTTTT
j_call: TRBJ2-3; clone_size: .; d_call: .; v_call: TRBV4-2; cdr3_aa: CASSTPGESTDTQYF; cdr3_nt: TGTGCCAGCAGCACTCCGGGGGAAAGCACAGATACGCAGTATTTT
j_call: TRBJ2-3; clone_size: .; d_call: .; v_call: TRBV7-9; cdr3_aa: CASSVGGRNGDTQYF; cdr3_nt: TGTGCCAGCAGCGTAGGGGGGCGGAACGGGGATACGCAGTATTTT
j_call: TRBJ2-5; clone_size: .; d_call: .; v_call: TRBV6-4; cdr3_aa: CASSRQPQETQYF; cdr3_nt: TGTGCCAGCAGCAGACAGCCCCAAGAGACCCAGTACTTC
j_call: TRBJ1-1; clone_size: .; d_call: TRBD1; v_call: TRBV18; cdr3_aa: CASSAGGGTEAFF; cdr3_nt: TGTGCCAGCTCTGCAGGGGGAGGCACTGAAGCTTTCTTT
j_call: TRBJ2-2; clone_size: .; d_call: .; v_call: TRBV25-1; cdr3_aa: CASSTGKGLVSGELFF; cdr3_nt: TGTGCCAGTTCAACAGGGAAGGGATTGGTATCCGGGGAGCTGTTTTTT
j_call: TRBJ1-4; clone_size: .; d_call: .; v_call: TRBV4-2; cdr3_aa: CASSHSTGPANEKLFF; cdr3_nt: TGTGCCAGCAGCCATTCAACTGGTCCTGCTAATGAAAAACTGTTTTTT
j_call: TRBJ2-3; clone_size: few; d_call: TRBD2; v_call: TRBV6-1; cdr3_aa: CASKHGGASTDTQYF; cdr3_nt: TGTGCCAGCAAGCACGGGGGGGCCAGCACAGATACGCAGTATTTT
j_call: TRBJ1-5; clone_size: few; d_call: .; v_call: TRBV10-3; cdr3_aa: CATSPEGNQPQHF; cdr3_nt: TGTGCCACCTCACCGGAGGGCAATCAGCCCCAGCATTTT
j_call: TRBJ2-5; clone_size: .; d_call: TRBD2; v_call: TRBV6-1; cdr3_aa: CASTRLAGGRETQYF; cdr3_nt: TGTGCCAGCACCAGACTAGCGGGGGGGCGGGAGACCCAGTACTTC
j_call: TRBJ1-5; clone_size: .; d_call: .; v_call: TRBV9; cdr3_aa: CASSVEANQPQHF; cdr3_nt: TGTGCCAGCAGCGTCGAAGCGAATCAGCCCCAGCATTTT
j_call: TRBJ1-2; clone_size: .; d_call: .; v_call: TRBV9; cdr3_aa: CASSPGGTVVVAYGYTF; cdr3_nt: TGTGCCAGCAGCCCGGGGGGTACCGTAGTAGTGGCCTATGGCTACACCTTC
j_call: TRBJ2-3; clone_size: .; d_call: TRBD2; v_call: TRBV5-1; cdr3_aa: CASSSGGGYTDTQYF; cdr3_nt: TGCGCCAGCAGCTCAGGCGGGGGTTACACAGATACGCAGTATTTT
j_call: TRBJ2-7; clone_size: few; d_call: .; v_call: TRBV19; cdr3_aa: CASSSSLVWYF; cdr3_nt: TGTGCCAGTAGTTCCTCCCTTGTGTGGTACTTC
j_call: TRBJ2-7; clone_size: .; d_call: .; v_call: TRBV12-5; cdr3_aa: CASGPSGSYEQYF; cdr3_nt: TGTGCTAGTGGTCCGTCGGGATCCTACGAGCAGTACTTC
j_call: TRBJ2-3; clone_size: .; d_call: TRBD2; v_call: TRBV4-1; cdr3_aa: CASRLTDGGAVDTQYF; cdr3_nt: TGCGCCAGCAGACTCACCGACGGGGGGGCCGTAGATACGCAGTATTTT
j_call: TRBJ1-1; clone_size: .; d_call: TRBD1; v_call: TRBV4-3; cdr3_aa: CASSRGTGADTEAFF; cdr3_nt: TGCGCCAGCAGCCGAGGGACAGGGGCGGACACTGAAGCTTTCTTT
j_call: TRBJ2-7; clone_size: .; d_call: TRBD2; v_call: TRBV15; cdr3_aa: CATSRGPSARAGEQYF; cdr3_nt: TGTGCCACCAGCAGAGGCCCCTCTGCTCGAGCGGGGGAGCAGTACTTC
j_call: TRBJ1-2; clone_size: .; d_call: .; v_call: TRBV5-1; cdr3_aa: CASASNYGYTF; cdr3_nt: TGCGCCAGCGCCTCTAATTATGGCTACACCTTC
j_call: TRBJ2-7; clone_size: few; d_call: .; v_call: TRBV12-2; cdr3_aa: CASRSGSYEQYF; cdr3_nt: TGTGCAAGTCGCTCGGGTTCCTACGAGCAGTACTTC
j_call: TRBJ1-1; clone_size: .; d_call: .; v_call: TRBV9; cdr3_aa: CASGRGGIGTEAFF; cdr3_nt: TGTGCCAGCGGGAGGGGGGGGATCGGGACTGAAGCTTTCTTT
j_call: TRBJ2-7; clone_size: many; d_call: TRBD2; v_call: TRBV7-2; cdr3_aa: CASSPGTSGGPSYEQYF; cdr3_nt: TGTGCCAGCAGCCCAGGGACTAGCGGGGGGCCTTCCTACGAGCAGTACTTC
j_call: TRBJ1-1; clone_size: few; d_call: .; v_call: TRBV7-9; cdr3_aa: CASSLNTNTEAFF; cdr3_nt: TGTGCCAGCAGCTTAAACACGAACACTGAAGCTTTCTTT
j_call: TRBJ1-4; clone_size: .; d_call: .; v_call: TRBV18; cdr3_aa: CASSPAGVGEKLFF; cdr3_nt: TGTGCCAGCTCACCGGCAGGGGTAGGAGAAAAACTGTTTTTT
j_call: TRBJ2-5; clone_size: .; d_call: .; v_call: TRBV18; cdr3_aa: CASSPSREETQYF; cdr3_nt: TGTGCCAGCTCACCCTCTAGAGAAGAGACCCAGTACTTC
j_call: TRBJ1-4; clone_size: .; d_call: .; v_call: TRBV4-3; cdr3_aa: CASSPSLVQGEKLFF; cdr3_nt: TGCGCCAGCAGCCCGAGCCTCGTCCAGGGGGAAAAACTGTTTTTT
j_call: TRBJ2-7; clone_size: .; d_call: .; v_call: TRBV4-3; cdr3_aa: CASSQGGGSSYEQYF; cdr3_nt: TGCGCCAGCAGCCAAGGAGGGGGTTCTTCCTACGAGCAGTACTTC
j_call: TRBJ1-1; clone_size: .; d_call: TRBD1; v_call: TRBV7-9; cdr3_aa: CASSTFRGPNTEAFF; cdr3_nt: TGTGCCAGCAGCACATTTAGGGGGCCGAACACTGAAGCTTTCTTT
j_call: TRBJ2-1; clone_size: once; d_call: TRBD2; v_call: TRBV7-9; cdr3_aa: CASCLAGGPYSSYNEQFF; cdr3_nt: TGTGCCAGCTGCCTAGCGGGGGGTCCCTATAGCTCCTACAATGAGCAGTTCTTC
j_call: TRBJ1-2; clone_size: .; d_call: .; v_call: TRBV21-1; cdr3_aa: CASSRRQGNNYGYTF; cdr3_nt: TGTGCCAGCAGCCGACGACAGGGGAATAACTATGGCTACACCTTC
j_call: TRBJ2-7; clone_size: .; d_call: TRBD1; v_call: TRBV5-1; cdr3_aa: CASSLTGAISYEQYF; cdr3_nt: TGCGCCAGCAGCTTAACAGGGGCCATCTCCTACGAGCAGTACTTC
j_call: TRBJ2-5; clone_size: .; d_call: TRBD2; v_call: TRBV19; cdr3_aa: CASSFSGGSGETQYF; cdr3_nt: TGTGCCAGTAGTTTTAGCGGGGGGAGTGGGGAGACCCAGTACTTC